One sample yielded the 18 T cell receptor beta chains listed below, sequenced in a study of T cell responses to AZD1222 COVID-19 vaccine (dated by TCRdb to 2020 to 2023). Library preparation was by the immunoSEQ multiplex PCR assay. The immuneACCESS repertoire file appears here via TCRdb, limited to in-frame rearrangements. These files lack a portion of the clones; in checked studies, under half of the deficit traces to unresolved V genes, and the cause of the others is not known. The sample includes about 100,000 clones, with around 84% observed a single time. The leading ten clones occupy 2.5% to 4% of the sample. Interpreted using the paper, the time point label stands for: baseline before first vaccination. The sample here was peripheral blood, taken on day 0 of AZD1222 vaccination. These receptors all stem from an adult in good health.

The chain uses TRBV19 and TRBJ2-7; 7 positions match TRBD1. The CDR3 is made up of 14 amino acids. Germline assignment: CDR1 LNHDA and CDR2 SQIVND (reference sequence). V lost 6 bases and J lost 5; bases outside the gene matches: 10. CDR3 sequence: CASSLENRGNEQYF. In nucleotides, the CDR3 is TGTGCCAGTAGCCTGGAAAACAGGGGAAACGAGCAGTACTTC.

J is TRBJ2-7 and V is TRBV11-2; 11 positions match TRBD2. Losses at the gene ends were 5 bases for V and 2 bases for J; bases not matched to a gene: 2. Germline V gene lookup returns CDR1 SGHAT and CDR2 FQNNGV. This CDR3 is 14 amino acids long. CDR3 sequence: CASSTSGGAYEQYF. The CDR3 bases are TGTGCCAGCAGCACTAGCGGGGGAGCCTACGAGCAGTACTTC.

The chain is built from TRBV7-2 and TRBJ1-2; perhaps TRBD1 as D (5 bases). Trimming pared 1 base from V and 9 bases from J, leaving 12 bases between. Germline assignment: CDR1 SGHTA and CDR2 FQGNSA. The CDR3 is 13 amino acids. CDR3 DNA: TGTGCCAGCAGCTTAGGGGGGGTTGGTCGCTACACCTTC. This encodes CASSLGGVGRYTF.

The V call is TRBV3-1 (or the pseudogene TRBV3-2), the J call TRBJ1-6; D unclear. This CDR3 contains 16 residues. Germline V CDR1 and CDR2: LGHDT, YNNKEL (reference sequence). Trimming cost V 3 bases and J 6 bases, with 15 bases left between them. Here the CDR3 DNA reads TGTGCCAGCAGCCAGCCTACGCAAAGATCTAATTCACCCCTCCACTTT. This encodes CASSQPTQRSNSPLHF.

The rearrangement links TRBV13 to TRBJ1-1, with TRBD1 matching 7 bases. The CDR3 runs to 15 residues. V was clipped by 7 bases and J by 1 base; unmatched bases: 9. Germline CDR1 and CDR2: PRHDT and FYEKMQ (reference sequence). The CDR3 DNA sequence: TGTGCCAGCACCCCACAGACAGGGAGGAACACTGAAGCTTTCTTT. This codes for CASTPQTGRNTEAFF.

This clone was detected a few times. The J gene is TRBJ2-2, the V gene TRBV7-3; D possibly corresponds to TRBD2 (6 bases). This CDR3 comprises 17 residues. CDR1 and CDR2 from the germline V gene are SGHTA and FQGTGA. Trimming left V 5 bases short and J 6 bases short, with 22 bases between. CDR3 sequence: CASSPTWGELRAGELFF. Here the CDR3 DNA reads TGTGCCAGCAGCCCAACATGGGGGGAACTGCGCGCCGGGGAGCTGTTTTTT. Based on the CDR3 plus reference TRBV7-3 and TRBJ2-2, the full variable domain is GAGVSQTPSNKVTEKGKYVELRCDPISGHTALYWYRQSLGQGPEFLIYFQGTGAADDSGLPNDRFFAVRPEGSVSTLKIQRTERGDSAVYLCASSPTWGELRAGELFFGEGSRLTVL.

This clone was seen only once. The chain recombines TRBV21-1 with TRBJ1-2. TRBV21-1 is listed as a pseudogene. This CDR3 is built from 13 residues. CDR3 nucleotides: TGTGCCAGGGAGATCGGGGGAAACTATGGCTACACCTTC. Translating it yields CAREIGGNYGYTF.

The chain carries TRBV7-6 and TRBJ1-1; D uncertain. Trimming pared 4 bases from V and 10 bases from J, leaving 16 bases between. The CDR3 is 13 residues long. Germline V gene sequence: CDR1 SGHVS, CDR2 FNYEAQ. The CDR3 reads CASSWSKAGRAFF. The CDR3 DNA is TGTGCCAGCAGCTGGTCCAAGGCTGGGCGAGCTTTCTTT. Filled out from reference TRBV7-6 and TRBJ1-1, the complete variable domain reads GAGVSQSPRYKVTKRGQDVALRCDPISGHVSLYWYRQALGQGPEFLTYFNYEAQQDKSGLPNDRFSAERPEGSISTLTIQRTEQRDSAMYRCASSWSKAGRAFFGQGTRLTVV.

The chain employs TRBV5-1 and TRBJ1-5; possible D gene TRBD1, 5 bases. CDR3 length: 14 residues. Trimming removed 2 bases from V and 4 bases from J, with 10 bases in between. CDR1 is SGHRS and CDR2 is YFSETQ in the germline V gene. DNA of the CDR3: TGCGCCAGCAGCTTAGCAGGGAGTAATCAGCCCCAGCATTTT. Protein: CASSLAGSNQPQHF.

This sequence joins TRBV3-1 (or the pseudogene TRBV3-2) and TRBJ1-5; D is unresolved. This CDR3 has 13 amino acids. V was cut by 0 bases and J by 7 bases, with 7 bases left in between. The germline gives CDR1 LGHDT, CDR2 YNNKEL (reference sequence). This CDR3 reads CASSQDRRQPQHF. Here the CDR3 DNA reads TGTGCCAGCAGCCAAGATCGTAGACAGCCCCAGCATTTT.

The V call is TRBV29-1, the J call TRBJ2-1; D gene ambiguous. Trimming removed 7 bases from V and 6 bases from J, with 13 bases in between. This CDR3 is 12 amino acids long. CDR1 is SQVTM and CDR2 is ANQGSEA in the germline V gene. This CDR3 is CSGFLSINEQFF. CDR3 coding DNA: TGCAGCGGGTTTCTAAGTATCAATGAGCAGTTCTTC.

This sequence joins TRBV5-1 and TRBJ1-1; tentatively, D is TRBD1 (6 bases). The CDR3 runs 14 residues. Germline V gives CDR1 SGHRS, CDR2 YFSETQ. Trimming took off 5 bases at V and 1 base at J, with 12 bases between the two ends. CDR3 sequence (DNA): TGCGCCAGCAGGGGTAGGGGGGAGAACACTGAAGCTTTCTTT. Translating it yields CASRGRGENTEAFF.

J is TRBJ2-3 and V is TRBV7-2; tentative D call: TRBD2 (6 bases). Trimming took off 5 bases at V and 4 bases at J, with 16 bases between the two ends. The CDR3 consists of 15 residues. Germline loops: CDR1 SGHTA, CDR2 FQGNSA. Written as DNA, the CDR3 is TGTGCCAGCAGCCCAGCGGGTGCTGGGGCAGATACGCAGTATTTT. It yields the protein CASSPAGAGADTQYF.

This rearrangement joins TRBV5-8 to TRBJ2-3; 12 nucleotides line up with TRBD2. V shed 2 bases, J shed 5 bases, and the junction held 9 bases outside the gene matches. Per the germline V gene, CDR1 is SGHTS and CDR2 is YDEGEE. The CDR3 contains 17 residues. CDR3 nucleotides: TGTGCCAGCAGCTTCCCGACTAGCGGGGGAGTGATAGATACGCAGTATTTT. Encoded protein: CASSFPTSGGVIDTQYF. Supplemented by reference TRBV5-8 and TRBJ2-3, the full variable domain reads EAGVTQSPTHLIKTRGQQATLRCSPISGHTSVYWYQQALGLGLQFLLWYDEGEERNRGNFPPRFSGRQFPNYSSELNVNALELEDSALYLCASSFPTSGGVIDTQYFGPGTRLTVL.

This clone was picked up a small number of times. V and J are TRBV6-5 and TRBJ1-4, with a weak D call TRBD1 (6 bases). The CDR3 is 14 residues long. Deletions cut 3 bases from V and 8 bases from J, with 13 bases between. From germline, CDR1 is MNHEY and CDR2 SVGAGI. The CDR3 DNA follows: TGTGCCAGCAGTTATGGCCAGGGGACCGAAAAACTGTTTTTT. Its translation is CASSYGQGTEKLFF.

The CDR3 protein is CASSLSPLAGGQNEQYF. The CDR3 coding sequence is TGTGCCAGCAGCTTATCCCCACTAGCGGGGGGGCAGAACGAGCAGTACTTC. The V call is TRBV7-2, the J call TRBJ2-7; 13 nucleotides align to TRBD2. Germline V gene data show CDR1 as SGHTA and CDR2 as FQGNSA. This CDR3 spans 17 amino acids. After removal of 2 bases from V and 5 bases from J, the junction contained 9 bases not matched to a gene. The full variable domain, with the rest looked up from reference TRBV7-2 and TRBJ2-7, is GAGVSQSPSNKVTEKGKDVELRCDPISGHTALYWYRQSLGQGLEFLIYFQGNSAPDKSGLPSDRFSAERTGGSVSTLTIQRTQQEDSAVYLCASSLSPLAGGQNEQYFGPGTRLTVT.

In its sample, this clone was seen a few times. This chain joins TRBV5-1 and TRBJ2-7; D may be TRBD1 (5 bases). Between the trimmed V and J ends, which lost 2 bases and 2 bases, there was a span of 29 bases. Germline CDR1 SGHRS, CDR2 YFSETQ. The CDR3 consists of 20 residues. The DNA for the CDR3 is TGCGCCAGCAGCTTTCGGTCCTCCGATACAGGTATAGGTAAAGCCTACGAGCAGTACTTC. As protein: CASSFRSSDTGIGKAYEQYF.

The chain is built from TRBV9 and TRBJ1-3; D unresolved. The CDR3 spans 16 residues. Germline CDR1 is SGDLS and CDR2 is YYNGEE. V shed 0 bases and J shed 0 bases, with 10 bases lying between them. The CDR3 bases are TGTGCCAGCAGCGTAGGGCACGTGAGCTCTGGAAACACCATATATTTT. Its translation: CASSVGHVSSGNTIYF.